One sample yielded the 16 T cell receptor beta chains listed below, sequenced in a study of chemoradiotherapy in HPV16-positive cancers. Generated by immunoSEQ multiplex PCR, the TCRdb table keeps only in-frame clones and is missing some. The table records roughly 5,400 clones, approximately 86% of them present only once. This specimen consisted of blood, obtained from a patient who underwent chemoradiotherapy. The receptors here all came from a human donor with HPV-associated anogenital cancer.

The CDR3 protein is CASSLRRTGGPDTQYF. As DNA, the CDR3 is TGTGCCAGCAGCTTAAGACGGACAGGGGGCCCAGATACGCAGTATTTT. The rearrangement joins TRBV7-3 to TRBJ2-3; 11 bases line up with TRBD1. V trimming: 1 base; J trimming: 4 bases; junction bases outside the gene matches: 4. CDR1 is SGHTA and CDR2 is FQGTGA in the germline V gene. The CDR3 totals 16 residues.

The chain has TRBV18 and TRBJ2-4, with 8 bases lining up with TRBD1. V lost 0 bases, J lost 8 bases, and 15 bases stayed unmatched. The CDR3 runs to 18 residues. Germline values: CDR1 KGHSH, CDR2 LQKENI. The CDR3 DNA follows: TGTGCCAGCTCACCACCGGGGATTGGCAGGGGGCGCCGAGACATTCAGTACTTC. Encoded protein: CASSPPGIGRGRRDIQYF.

The chain uses TRBV4-2 and TRBJ1-4, with 7 positions matching TRBD1. Germline lookup yields CDR1 LGHNA and CDR2 YNFKEQ. J lost 5 bases, V lost 1 base, and 7 bases had no gene match. CDR3 length: 16 amino acids. Written as DNA, the CDR3 is TGTGCCAGCAGCCAAGTTAGGACAGGACAGAATGAAAAACTGTTTTTT. Its translation is CASSQVRTGQNEKLFF.

The chain employs TRBV5-4 and TRBJ2-7, with TRBD1 matching 9 bases. There are 15 residues in the CDR3. CDR1 and CDR2 from the germline V gene are SGHNT and YYREEE (reference sequence). Losses at the gene ends were 4 bases for V and 2 bases for J; bases not matched to a gene: 7. CDR3 coding DNA: TGTGCCAGCAGCCCAGGACAGGGGCGCCCCTACGAGCAGTACTTC. Translated: CASSPGQGRPYEQYF.

This rearrangement joins TRBV7-9 to TRBJ1-3, with TRBD1 identical over 7 bases. There are 16 residues in the CDR3. Trimming removed 2 bases from V and 4 bases from J; junction bases left unmatched: 8. In germline, CDR1 is SEHNR, CDR2 FQNEAQ (reference sequence). CDR3 nucleotide sequence: TGTGCCAGCAGCTTATCCGGGACAGTGCCGGGAAACACCATATATTTT. The encoded protein is CASSLSGTVPGNTIYF.

This sequence joins TRBV7-2 and TRBJ1-5; D call uncertain. CDR3 size: 13 residues. Trimming took off 3 bases at V and 3 bases at J, with 6 bases between the two ends. Germline CDR1 and CDR2: SGHTA and FQGNSA. This CDR3 is CASSFGTNQPQHF. The CDR3 DNA reads as TGTGCCAGCAGCTTCGGTACCAATCAGCCCCAGCATTTT.

The chain links TRBV7-6 to TRBJ2-7; 10 nucleotides align to TRBD1. V shed 4 bases and J 4 bases; nucleotides not matched to a gene: 4. Per germline, CDR1 SGHVS and CDR2 FNYEAQ. This CDR3 has 14 amino acids. The chain's CDR3 is CASSYRDRGYEQYF. The CDR3 DNA is TGTGCCAGCAGCTACCGGGACAGGGGATACGAGCAGTACTTC. Full variable domain (outside the CDR3, taken from reference TRBV7-6 and TRBJ2-7): GAGVSQSPRYKVTKRGQDVALRCDPISGHVSLYWYRQALGQGPEFLTYFNYEAQQDKSGLPNDRFSAERPEGSISTLTIQRTEQRDSAMYRCASSYRDRGYEQYFGPGTRLTVT.

The chain combines TRBV13 with TRBJ2-1; 9 bases map to TRBD1. This CDR3 spans 16 amino acids. Germline CDR1 is PRHDT and CDR2 is FYEKMQ (reference sequence). J was trimmed by 3 bases and V by 0 bases; bases with no gene match: 3. CDR3 DNA: TGTGCCAGCAGCTTAGGCCGGGGACAGGGCTACAATGAGCAGTTCTTC. It codes for CASSLGRGQGYNEQFF.

The chain links TRBV27 to TRBJ1-2; 7 bases line up with TRBD1. Germline CDR1 MNHEY, CDR2 SMNVEV (reference sequence). V lost 2 bases to trimming and J lost 2 bases; unmatched junction nucleotides: 2. The CDR3 covers 14 residues. CDR3 protein: CASSLRGGNYGYTF. CDR3 DNA: TGTGCCAGCAGTTTACGAGGGGGCAACTATGGCTACACCTTC.

The rearrangement uses TRBV5-6 and TRBJ1-4; 12 nucleotides line up with TRBD1. In germline, CDR1 is SGHDT, CDR2 YYEEEE. The ends lost 4 bases at V and 14 bases at J; junction bases unmatched: 12. The CDR3 is made up of 15 amino acids. CDR3 region: CASSLGTGGWLELFF. CDR3 bases: TGTGCCAGCAGCCTAGGGACAGGGGGCTGGCTTGAGCTGTTTTTT.

The chain links TRBV5-1 to TRBJ2-5; 9 bases agree with TRBD2. Germline CDR1 SGHRS, CDR2 YFSETQ. This CDR3 spans 15 amino acids. V lost 1 base and J lost 2; bases outside the gene matches: 3. CDR3 sequence reads: CASSLPSGNQETQYF. The CDR3 DNA follows: TGCGCCAGCAGCTTGCCTAGCGGGAATCAAGAGACCCAGTACTTC.

The chain's CDR3 is CASSQESWYSNQPQHF. For the CDR3, the DNA is TGCGCCAGCAGCCAAGAATCCTGGTATAGCAATCAGCCCCAGCATTTT. The chain is built from TRBV4-1 and TRBJ1-5; the D is unclear. The CDR3 is made up of 16 amino acids. The V and J ends lost 0 bases and 0 bases respectively, with 9 bases between them. Germline assignment: CDR1 MGHRA and CDR2 YSYEKL.

The V gene is TRBV4-1, the J gene TRBJ1-1, with D maybe TRBD1 (5 bases). The V and J ends lost 1 base and 2 bases respectively, with 8 bases between them. The CDR3 is 14 residues long. Germline CDR1 MGHRA, CDR2 YSYEKL. The CDR3 DNA reads TGCGCCAGCAGCCAAGCGGGGGACAACACTGAAGCTTTCTTT. Translating gives CASSQAGDNTEAFF.

The rearrangement uses TRBV19 and TRBJ1-1, with D unresolved. The germline gives CDR1 LNHDA, CDR2 SQIVND (reference sequence). The CDR3 covers 14 residues. V dropped 2 bases and J dropped 0 bases, with 7 bases sitting between them. The CDR3 here is CASSILALNTEAFF. CDR3 nucleotide sequence: TGTGCCAGTAGTATACTGGCCCTGAACACTGAAGCTTTCTTT.

Only one count was recorded for this clone. This sequence joins TRBV27 and TRBJ2-7; 8 nucleotides agree with TRBD1. Germline V gives CDR1 MNHEY, CDR2 SMNVEV (reference sequence). The CDR3 totals 12 residues. V shed 3 bases and J 6 bases; nucleotides not matched to a gene: 1. CDR3 DNA sequence: TGTGCCAGCAGTTTTACAGGGGGCGAGCAGTACTTC. Its protein product is CASSFTGGEQYF.

The chain combines TRBV5-1 with TRBJ2-3, with 7 bases that match TRBD1. CDR1 SGHRS and CDR2 YFSETQ come from the germline V gene. The junction had 4 bases not matched to a gene; V was cut back by 0 bases and J by 3 bases. The CDR3 extends over 15 amino acids. The CDR3 DNA follows: TGCGCCAGCAGCTTGGGGGGACAGAAGACAGATACGCAGTATTTT. Translating it yields CASSLGGQKTDTQYF.